The rows below give T cell receptor beta chains drawn from one sample of a study of T-cell memory formation after mild COVID-19. TCRdb reprocessed the 5' RACE reads via MiXCR and lists one record per CDR3 protein. The table shows roughly 550,000 distinct CDR3 sequences, with about a fifth occurring only once. Sequenced: PBMCs or a T cell subset sorted from them (not recorded which). These receptor sequences come from an adult woman who had mild COVID-19 (a few samples of this study predate the infection). Cell type and time point are not known. Both conserved end residues are part of each CDR3.

V: TRBV15
CDR3: CATSNELPYEQYF

V: TRBV24-1
CDR3: CATSSEGEQYF

V: TRBV7-2
CDR3: CASSPESYPGTEAFF

V: TRBV7-6
CDR3: CASSLQGATGRDTQYF

V: TRBV5-1
CDR3: CASSLVGTSSTEAFF

V: TRBV6-2/TRBV6-3
CDR3: CASSRPEAYYEQYF

V: TRBV27
CDR3: CASSPTSEQYF

V: TRBV20-1
CDR3: CSARPPRDTKLNQPQHF

V: TRBV12-3/TRBV12-4
CDR3: CASSLLGARNTEAFF

V: TRBV7-6
CDR3: CASSPKVGGTDTQYF

V: TRBV23-1
CDR3: CASLGGANQPQHF

V: TRBV12-3/TRBV12-4
CDR3: CASTKGQVLGGYYYEQYF

V: TRBV7-6
CDR3: CASSLKGGPYEQYF

V: TRBV13
CDR3: CASSLWTSGATDTQYF

V: TRBV4-1
CDR3: CASSQEGGLPYEQYF

V: TRBV11-3
CDR3: CASSPRDGWYEQFF

V: TRBV4-1
CDR3: CASRGGILSTDTQYF

V: TRBV12-3/TRBV12-4
CDR3: CASSFAPNSGNTDTQYF

V: TRBV6-5
CDR3: CATAGTSGEYEQFF

V: TRBV20-1
CDR3: CSAAGTALNEQYF

V: TRBV12-3/TRBV12-4
CDR3: CASSFDPRETQYF

V: TRBV7-8
CDR3: CASSQVEGVYTDTQYF

V: TRBV7-9
CDR3: CASSLITVPDTQYF

V: TRBV18
CDR3: CASSPRPTSGIYNEQFF

V: TRBV7-7
CDR3: CASSLTGGYSGELFF

V: TRBV4-3
CDR3: CASSYTTYLRTSETDTQYF

V: TRBV11-3
CDR3: CASAPWDAPGTEAFF

V: TRBV11-1
CDR3: CASSRHRDSSPGGNTEAFF

V: TRBV5-5
CDR3: CASSSGQGTGANVLTF

V: TRBV24-1
CDR3: CATSDLRVGEQFF

V: TRBV5-6
CDR3: CASSSWTSVYMGEFF

V: TRBV10-3
CDR3: CAISEERGRSYNEQFF

V: TRBV25-1
CDR3: CASSESIYKADTQYF

V: TRBV5-1
CDR3: CASKQGARNGYTF

V: TRBV20-1
CDR3: CSASEGQGAYEQYF

V: TRBV20-1
CDR3: CSASTGGWDTEAFF

V: TRBV20-1
CDR3: CSPWGGSEYVEQFF

V: TRBV10-3
CDR3: CAISERTRGRYEQYF

V: TRBV12-3/TRBV12-4
CDR3: CASSPFRGMANSPLHF

V: TRBV14
CDR3: CASSQGSGKETQYF

V: TRBV9
CDR3: CASSGDVGLMNTEAFF

V: TRBV7-6
CDR3: CASSPIAGTGYNEQFF

V: TRBV29-1
CDR3: CSVQTGKNTEAFF

V: TRBV7-2
CDR3: CASSSTPGAPFDTQYF

V: TRBV10-3
CDR3: CAISGGQGSTDTQYF

V: TRBV11-3
CDR3: CASSLYGGYEQYF

V: TRBV4-3
CDR3: CASSRQVGSYNEQFF

V: TRBV29-1
CDR3: CSVYGRREVYNEQFF

V: TRBV24-1
CDR3: CATSDPNTGELFF

V: TRBV7-2
CDR3: CASSRRTFGQGRWNEQFF

V: TRBV5-6
CDR3: CASSSTDKQPFNYGYTF

V: TRBV6-2/TRBV6-3
CDR3: CASSYSGRTGKPQHF

V: TRBV5-6
CDR3: CASSFERDRGHEQYF

V: TRBV7-9
CDR3: CASSLAGQGRTEAFF